This is a list of T cell receptor beta chains from one sample in a study of cytomegalovirus exposure and HLA in healthy donors. Here immunoSEQ multiplex PCR was the method, and the copy in TCRdb shows in-frame clones only, minus some. In the table there are tens of thousands of clones, over 90% of which are singletons. The sample comprised PBMCs. The receptors derive from a young woman in good health and CMV-seronegative. CDR3s include the opening cysteine and the closing phenylalanine or tryptophan. D genes are given only for firm matches. Clone size is shown for a subset of rows, as once, few, many or a class of expanded clone.

TRBV2	.	TRBJ2-3	13	.	TGTGCCAGCAGTGAAGCAGAGACAGATACGCAGTATTTT	CASSEAETDTQYF
TRBV11-2	TRBD2	TRBJ2-5	16	.	TGTGCCAGCAGCTTCCCGGCTGGACTAGGGATAGAGACCCAGTACTTC	CASSFPAGLGIETQYF
TRBV5-4	TRBD1	TRBJ2-1	16	once	TGTGCCAGCAGCGCAGAGACAGGGTATCAAGACAATGAGCAGTTCTTC	CASSAETGYQDNEQFF
TRBV30	.	TRBJ1-4	13	.	TGTGCCTGGAGTGCCCGGGGGAGTGAAAAACTGTTTTTT	CAWSARGSEKLFF
TRBV5-5	TRBD1	TRBJ2-7	15	.	TGTGCCAGCAGCTTGGAGGGACAGGGTCGGGACGAGCAGTACTTC	CASSLEGQGRDEQYF
TRBV13	.	TRBJ2-1	13	once	TGTGCTAGCTCAGGAAGTCTATGGAATGAGCAGTTCTTC	CASSGSLWNEQFF
TRBV10-2	.	TRBJ1-2	14	.	TGCGCCAGCAGTGTAGGTGGGGGCAACTATGGCTACACCTTC	CASSVGGGNYGYTF
TRBV11-2	TRBD2	TRBJ2-4	13	.	TGTGCCAGCAGCGCCGGGGGGAGAAACATTCAGTACTTC	CASSAGGRNIQYF
TRBV30	.	TRBJ1-1	13	.	TGTGCCTGGAGTCTAGGGGTGAACACTGAAGCTTTCTTT	CAWSLGVNTEAFF
TRBV7-9	.	TRBJ1-1	15	.	TGTGCCAGCAGCTTAACTGAGGGAGGCAACACTGAAGCTTTCTTT	CASSLTEGGNTEAFF
TRBV6-1	.	TRBJ1-2	15	few	TGTGCCAGCAGTGAAGCTACGCGGAGGCTTAATGGCTACACCTTC	CASSEATRRLNGYTF
TRBV28	TRBD1	TRBJ1-2	13	.	TGTGCCAGCAGCCTACAGGGGGCCGCGGGCTACACCTTC	CASSLQGAAGYTF
TRBV6-6	.	TRBJ2-2	14	.	TGTGCCAGCAAGAAGACAGTTGGCACCGGGGAGCTGTTTTTT	CASKKTVGTGELFF
TRBV6-5	TRBD1	TRBJ1-5	15	.	TGTGCCAGCAGCCGTCGGACAGGGGGGGATCAGCCCCAGCATTTT	CASSRRTGGDQPQHF
TRBV7-9	TRBD2	TRBJ2-5	17	.	TGTGCCAGCAGCCGAACGACTAGCGGGGGTAACCGGGAGACCCAGTACTTC	CASSRTTSGGNRETQYF
TRBV7-9	TRBD1	TRBJ1-2	13	.	TGTGCCAGCAGCCACGACAGGGGCTATGGCTACACCTTC	CASSHDRGYGYTF
TRBV9	TRBD2	TRBJ2-7	16	.	TGTGCCAGCAGCCATGAGACTAGCGGGGGAACCTACGAGCAGTACTTC	CASSHETSGGTYEQYF
TRBV6-6	.	TRBJ1-5	14	.	TGTGCCAGCAGTTCCCCCTCGTTATCTCAGCCCCAGCATTTT	CASSSPSLSQPQHF
TRBV9	TRBD2	TRBJ2-1	15	.	TGTGCCAGCAGCGTAGATAACGGGAGGGGGAATGAGCAGTTCTTC	CASSVDNGRGNEQFF
TRBV5-1	TRBD1	TRBJ2-7	14	.	TGCGCCAGCAGCTCCGGACAGGCTACCTACGAGCAGTACTTC	CASSSGQATYEQYF
TRBV2	TRBD1	TRBJ1-2	16	.	TGTGCCAGCAGTGAAGCTAGGACAGGGGGCGCGAGTGGCTACACCTTC	CASSEARTGGASGYTF
TRBV4-1	TRBD1	TRBJ1-1	16	.	TGCGCCAGCAGCCAAGCAAGGGACAGGGCGAACACTGAAGCTTTCTTT	CASSQARDRANTEAFF
TRBV18	TRBD1	TRBJ1-5	13	.	TGTGCCACCGCACAGGGGGCGGATCAGCCCCAGCATTTT	CATAQGADQPQHF
TRBV4-1	.	TRBJ1-2	16	.	TGCGCCAGCAGCCAAGACGAAGAACAGAATTACTATGGCTACACCTTC	CASSQDEEQNYYGYTF